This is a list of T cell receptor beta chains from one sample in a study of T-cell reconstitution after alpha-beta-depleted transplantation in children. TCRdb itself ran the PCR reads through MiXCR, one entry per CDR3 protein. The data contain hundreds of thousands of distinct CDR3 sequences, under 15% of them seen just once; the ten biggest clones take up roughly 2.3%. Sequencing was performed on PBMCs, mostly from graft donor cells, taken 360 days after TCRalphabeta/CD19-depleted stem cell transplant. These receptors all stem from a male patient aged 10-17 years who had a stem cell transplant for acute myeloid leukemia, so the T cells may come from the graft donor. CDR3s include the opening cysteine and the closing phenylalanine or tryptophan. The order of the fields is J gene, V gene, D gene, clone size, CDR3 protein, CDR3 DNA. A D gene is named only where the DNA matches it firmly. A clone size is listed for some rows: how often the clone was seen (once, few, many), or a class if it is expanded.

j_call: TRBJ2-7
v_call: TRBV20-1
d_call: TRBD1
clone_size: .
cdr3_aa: CSATGQLSSYEQYF
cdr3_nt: TGCAGTGCAACGGGACAGCTAAGCTCCTACGAGCAGTACTTC

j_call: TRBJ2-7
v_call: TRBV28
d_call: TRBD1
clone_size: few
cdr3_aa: CASSLGFGTGGAYYNEQYF
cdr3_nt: TGTGCCAGCAGTTTAGGGTTTGGGACAGGGGGGGCCTACTATAACGAGCAGTACTTC

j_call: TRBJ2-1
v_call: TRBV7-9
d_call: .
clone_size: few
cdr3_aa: CASSLRWGPNEQFF
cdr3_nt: TGTGCCAGCAGCCTTAGGTGGGGGCCTAATGAGCAGTTCTTC

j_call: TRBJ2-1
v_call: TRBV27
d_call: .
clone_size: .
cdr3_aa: CASSLVSFNEQFF
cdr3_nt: TGTGCCAGCAGTTTAGTATCGTTCAATGAGCAGTTCTTC

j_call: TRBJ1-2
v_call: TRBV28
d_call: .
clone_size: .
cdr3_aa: CASSLGGGVFGYTF
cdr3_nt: TGTGCCAGCAGTTTGGGAGGGGGGGTATTTGGCTACACCTTC

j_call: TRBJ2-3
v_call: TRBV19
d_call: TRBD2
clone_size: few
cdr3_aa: CASSHSGSTSLDTQYF
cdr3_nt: TGTGCCAGTAGTCATAGCGGGAGCACCAGCCTAGATACGCAGTATTTT

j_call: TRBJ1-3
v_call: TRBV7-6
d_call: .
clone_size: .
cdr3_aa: CASSLGGTHTIYF
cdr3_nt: TGTGCCAGCAGCTTGGGGGGGACGCACACCATATATTTT

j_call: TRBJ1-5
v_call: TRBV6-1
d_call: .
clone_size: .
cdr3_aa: CASSEDVGTGNQPQHF
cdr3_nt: TGTGCCAGCAGTGAAGATGTAGGGACGGGGAATCAGCCCCAGCATTTT

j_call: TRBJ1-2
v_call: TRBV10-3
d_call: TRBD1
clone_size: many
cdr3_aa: CAIWHGDSDYGYTF
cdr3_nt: TGTGCCATTTGGCACGGGGACAGTGACTATGGCTACACCTTC

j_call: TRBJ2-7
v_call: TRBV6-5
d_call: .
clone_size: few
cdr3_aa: CASSYSIRSTFSWEQYF
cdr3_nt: TGTGCCAGCAGTTACTCGATCCGGTCAACTTTCTCCTGGGAGCAGTACTTC

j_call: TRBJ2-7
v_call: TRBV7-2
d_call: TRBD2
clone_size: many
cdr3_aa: CASSLWGTSTPYEQYF
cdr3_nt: TGTGCCAGCAGCTTATGGGGGACTAGCACCCCCTACGAGCAGTACTTC

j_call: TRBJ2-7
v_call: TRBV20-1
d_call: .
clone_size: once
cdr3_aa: CSATLPGQKYEQYF
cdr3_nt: TGCAGTGCTACTTTGCCGGGACAAAAATACGAGCAGTACTTC

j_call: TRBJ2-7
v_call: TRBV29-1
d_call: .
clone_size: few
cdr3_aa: CSATGYKHSYEQYF
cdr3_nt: TGCAGCGCCACAGGGTACAAACACTCCTACGAGCAGTACTTC

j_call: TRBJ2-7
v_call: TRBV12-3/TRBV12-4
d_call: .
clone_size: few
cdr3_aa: CASSLRAWGEQYF
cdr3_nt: TGTGCCAGCAGTCTTAGGGCTTGGGGCGAGCAGTACTTC

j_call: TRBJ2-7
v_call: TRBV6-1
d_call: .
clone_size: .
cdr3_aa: CASRWRHSEQYF
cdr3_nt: TGTGCCAGCAGATGGAGACATAGCGAGCAGTACTTC

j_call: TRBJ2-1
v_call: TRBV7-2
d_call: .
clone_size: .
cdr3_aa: CASSLAPLGSYNEQFF
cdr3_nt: TGTGCCAGCAGCTTAGCTCCCCTAGGCTCCTACAATGAGCAGTTCTTC

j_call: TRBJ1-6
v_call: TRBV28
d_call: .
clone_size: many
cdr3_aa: CASSPPGFISPLHF
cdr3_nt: TGTGCCAGCAGTCCACCGGGGTTCATTTCACCCCTCCACTTT

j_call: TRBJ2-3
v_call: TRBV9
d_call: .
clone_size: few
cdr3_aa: CASSVGGVRVTDTQYF
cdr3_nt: TGTGCCAGCAGCGTCGGGGGCGTCAGGGTCACAGATACGCAGTATTTT

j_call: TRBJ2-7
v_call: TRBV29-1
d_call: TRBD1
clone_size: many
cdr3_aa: CSVFGTGNSYEQYF
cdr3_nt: TGCAGCGTTTTCGGGACAGGCAACTCCTACGAGCAGTACTTC

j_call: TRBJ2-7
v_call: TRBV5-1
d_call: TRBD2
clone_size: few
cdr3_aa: CASSRTSGYNYEQYF
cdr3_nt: TGCGCCAGCAGCAGGACTAGCGGGTACAACTACGAGCAGTACTTC

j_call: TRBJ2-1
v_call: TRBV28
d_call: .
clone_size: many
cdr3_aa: CASSLGRANEQFF
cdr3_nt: TGTGCCAGCAGTTTAGGTAGGGCCAATGAGCAGTTCTTC

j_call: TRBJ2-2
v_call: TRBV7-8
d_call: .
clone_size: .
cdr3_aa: CASSHSFLTGNTGELFF
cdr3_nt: TGTGCCAGCAGCCATTCCTTCTTAACAGGCAACACCGGGGAGCTGTTTTTT

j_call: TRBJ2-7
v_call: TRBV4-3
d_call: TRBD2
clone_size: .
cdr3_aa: CASSQEAGGFYEQYF
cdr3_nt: TGCGCCAGCAGCCAAGAAGCGGGAGGCTTCTACGAGCAGTACTTC

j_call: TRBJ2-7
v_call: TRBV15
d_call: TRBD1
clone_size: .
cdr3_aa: CATSGTVPYEQYF
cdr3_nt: TGTGCCACCAGTGGGACAGTTCCCTACGAGCAGTACTTC

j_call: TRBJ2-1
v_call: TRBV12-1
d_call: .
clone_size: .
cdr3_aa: CASSFSRGSYNEQFF
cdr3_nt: TGTGCCAGCAGCTTTTCACGCGGGAGTTACAATGAGCAGTTCTTC

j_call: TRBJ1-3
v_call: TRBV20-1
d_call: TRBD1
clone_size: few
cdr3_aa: CSATQTGWNSGNTIYF
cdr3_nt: TGCAGTGCTACCCAGACAGGGTGGAACTCTGGAAACACCATATATTTT

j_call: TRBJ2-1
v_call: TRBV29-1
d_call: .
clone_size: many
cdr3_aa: CSVEEGTNEQFF
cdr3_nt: TGCAGCGTTGAAGAGGGAACTAATGAGCAGTTCTTC